A single sample is the source of the 2 T cell receptor beta chains below, sequenced in a study of CD8+ T cells in alopecia areata. Treatment given: oral pan-JAK inhibitor, 5-10 mg twice daily. Reverse transcribed after extraction, RNA yielded cDNA as the sequencing template. Some clones are missing from TCRdb's copy, which holds only in-frame ones; the method was immunoSEQ multiplex PCR. The sample includes about 140,000 clones, about 88% seen only once; the top ten take approximately 13%. The sample here was CD8+ T cells sorted from blood, taken at week 4, from a patient treated with tofacitinib. These receptors were obtained from a human donor with alopecia areata.

The gene calls are TRBV29-1 and TRBJ2-1; 8 bases line up with TRBD2. CDR3 size: 15 residues. The germline gives CDR1 SQVTM, CDR2 ANQGSEA. Unmatched junction bases numbered 3, after V lost 0 bases and J lost 2 bases. The CDR3 protein is CSVEDQAGAYNEQFF. DNA for the CDR3: TGCAGCGTTGAAGATCAAGCGGGAGCCTACAATGAGCAGTTCTTC.

This rearrangement joins TRBV2 to TRBJ2-7; the D call may be TRBD1 or TRBD2 (5 bases each). CDR1 is SNHLY and CDR2 is FYNNEI in the germline V gene. Trimming removed 6 bases from V and 2 bases from J, with 8 bases in between. This CDR3 spans 12 amino acids. CDR3 sequence reads: CASRGDAYEQYF. The CDR3 DNA reads as TGTGCCAGCAGGGGGGATGCCTACGAGCAGTACTTC.